This T cell receptor beta chain came from a study of T cell repertoires in cytomegalovirus infection (dated by TCRdb to between 2018 and 2021). For the study in its entirety: The peptide stimulations were aimed at well-studied HLA-B-restricted epitopes as well as recently identified HLA-C-restricted CMV epitopes, whose presentation resists viral immunomodulation. Donor HLA type was relevant to the analysis, as public TCR beta signatures indicated carriage of CMV infection together with the matching HLA type.

The sample's treatment or condition, from its label and the paper: in vitro stimulation with specific CMV peptide epitopes to enrich CMV-specific T cells. On the study overall, not on this receptor specifically: The ex vivo response was dominated by HLA-C-restricted CMV-specific TCR beta clonotypes, which also provided the single most frequent clonotype in two of eight donors. In both this cohort and an independent cohort of several hundred donors, the cumulative frequency of public TCR beta family members distinguished carriers of CMV infection plus the relevant HLA type.

The sample holds many counts of this clonotype. Its binding antigen is unknown. Base quality data are lacking; no much larger clone is found one base away. Sequencing was carried out with an Illumina HiSeq 1500. TCRdb handled the public reads itself, with Q25 trimming in fastp and clone calling in MiXCR, and kept productive beta chains. Rows are combined by CDR3 protein, so each entry shows the most common genes and DNA. The sample yields approximately 100,000 distinct CDR3 sequences; about 30% were counted once. 80% to 90% of the sample is held by the ten biggest clonotypes. Source: CD8+ T cells from cultured PBMCs, taken from culture after CMV antigen stimulation. The clonotype comes from a human donor in good health (CMV status not recorded). Some clones in this sample may be carry-over from other donors' samples.

The encoded CDR3 is CASSQGGDRPTYEQYF. The bases read TGCGCCAGCAGCCAAGGGGGGGACAGGCCCACCTACGAGCAGTACTTC. The sequence links TRBV4-1 to TRBJ2-7, and 8 junctional nucleotides match TRBD1. Reading the germline V gene gives CDR1 MGHRA and CDR2 YSYEKL. From its cysteine to its phenylalanine, the CDR3 spans 16 amino acids. The read is trimmed to its CDR3 DNA, 48 bases read in frame from base 1. The V end gives up 1 base and the J end 2 bases, leaving 7 bases in the junction not matched to a gene.